These 19 T cell receptor beta chains were all obtained from the same sample, sequenced in a study of OX40 agonist ivuxolimab in advanced cancers. TCRdb's copy holds only in-frame clones and misses some; the assay was immunoSEQ multiplex PCR. This repertoire shows tens of thousands of clones, about 73% found once; its top ten account for around 5%. The sample consisted of CD4+ or CD8+ T cells sorted from blood, taken in a trial of the OX40 agonist ivuxolimab. The receptors shown here come from an adult with an advanced solid tumor such as melanoma, head and neck, liver or kidney cancer.

The chain links TRBV7-2 to TRBJ2-4; TRBD1 agrees at 7 bases. V trimming: 1 base; J trimming: 4 bases; junction bases outside the gene matches: 1. CDR3 size: 14 residues. Germline CDR1 and CDR2: SGHTA and FQGNSA. CDR3: CASSLGTGKNIQYF. The CDR3 DNA follows: TGTGCCAGCAGCTTAGGGACAGGAAAAAACATTCAGTACTTC.

V gene TRBV5-5 combines with J gene TRBJ2-1, with D unresolved. The CDR3 has 13 residues. V lost 0 bases to trimming and J lost 5 bases, with 6 bases between them. In germline, CDR1 is SGHKS, CDR2 YYEKEE (reference sequence). The CDR3 spells CASSLARDNEQFF. DNA for the CDR3: TGTGCCAGCAGCTTGGCGAGAGACAATGAGCAGTTCTTC.

This clone has a handful of counts. V usage is TRBV6-5 and J usage is TRBJ2-7; 11 bases align to TRBD1. The V gene end was trimmed by 1 base and the J gene end by 6 bases; junction bases not matched to a gene: 2. The CDR3 contains 14 residues. Germline V gene lookup returns CDR1 MNHEY and CDR2 SVGAGI. This CDR3 is CASSYWGTGGEQYF. The CDR3 DNA is TGTGCCAGCAGTTACTGGGGGACAGGGGGCGAGCAGTACTTC.

The V and J genes are TRBV27 and TRBJ1-1; TRBD1 matches at 7 bases. V dropped 3 bases and J dropped 4; count of bases not matched to a gene: 11. Germline V gene lookup returns CDR1 MNHEY and CDR2 SMNVEV (reference sequence). This CDR3 has 16 amino acids. CDR3 in DNA: TGTGCCAGCAGTTTCCGTCCGACAGGGTATGGCACTGAAGCTTTCTTT. Translating gives CASSFRPTGYGTEAFF.

The chain uses TRBV27 and TRBJ1-6; 10 positions match TRBD1. V shed 5 bases, J shed 9 bases, and the junction held 7 bases outside the gene matches. This CDR3 is built from 15 residues. Germline values: CDR1 MNHEY, CDR2 SMNVEV (reference sequence). This CDR3 is CASSPDRGRSSPLHF. Written as DNA, the CDR3 is TGTGCCAGCAGTCCAGACAGGGGGCGATCTTCACCCCTCCACTTT.

V gene TRBV7-2 combines with J gene TRBJ1-6; possible D gene TRBD1, 6 bases. The germline V and J ends were trimmed by 4 bases and 9 bases, with 19 bases remaining between them. Germline V gene sequence: CDR1 SGHTA, CDR2 FQGNSA. The CDR3 is 16 amino acids. CDR3 nucleotide sequence: TGTGCCAGCAGCTCTAGGGGGTCCGGGGCAGGTTCACCCCTCCACTTT. This gives the protein CASSSRGSGAGSPLHF.

The chain joins TRBV10-1 to TRBJ2-3; D may correspond to TRBD1 or TRBD2 (5 bases each). There are 15 residues in the CDR3. From germline, CDR1 is WNHNN and CDR2 SYGVQD (reference sequence). The V end lost 8 bases, the J end lost 4 bases, and 19 bases lay between the germline ends. In DNA, the CDR3 is TGCGCCAGCTTGGGACCGGTCTTTTGGCCAGATACGCAGTATTTT. This encodes CASLGPVFWPDTQYF.

V usage is TRBV11-1 and J usage is TRBJ1-3, with a possible D match to TRBD1 (5 bases). The CDR3 runs to 14 residues. V shed 3 bases and J shed 3 bases, with 9 bases lying between them. CDR1 and CDR2 (germline): SGHAT, FQDESV (reference sequence). The CDR3 spells CASSFGTDGNTIYF. In DNA form, the CDR3 reads TGTGCCAGCAGCTTCGGGACTGATGGAAACACCATATATTTT.

V usage is TRBV7-2 and J usage is TRBJ2-2; TRBD1 aligns across 11 bases. CDR3 size: 18 residues. CDR1 and CDR2 from the germline V gene are SGHTA and FQGNSA. The trim removed 5 bases at V and 3 bases at J, leaving 11 bases unmatched. Written as DNA, the CDR3 is TGTGCCAGCAGCGTTAGGGGTCGGGGACAGGGGGACACCGGGGAGCTGTTTTTT. Translation: CASSVRGRGQGDTGELFF.

The chain combines TRBV6-4 with TRBJ2-2; 8 bases are a match to TRBD1. The CDR3 extends over 16 amino acids. Germline V gene data show CDR1 as MRHNA and CDR2 as SNTAGT. V lost 5 bases and J lost 6; bases outside the gene matches: 11. The CDR3 loop is CASSPQPTGVAGELFF. The DNA of the CDR3 is TGTGCCAGCAGTCCCCAACCGACAGGGGTTGCCGGGGAGCTGTTTTTT.

The genes are TRBV15 and TRBJ2-7; a possible D gene is TRBD1 (5 bases). The V and J ends lost 5 bases and 2 bases respectively, with 7 bases between them. This CDR3 region has 12 residues. The germline gives CDR1 LNHNV, CDR2 YYDKDF (reference sequence). The CDR3 DNA reads TGTGCCACCAGCCTGGGGCCCTACGAGCAGTACTTC. Translated, it gives CATSLGPYEQYF. Filled out from reference TRBV15 and TRBJ2-7, the complete variable domain reads DAMVIQNPRYQVTQFGKPVTLSCSQTLNHNVMYWYQQKSSQAPKLLFHYYDKDFNNEADTPDNFQSRRPNTSFCFLDIRSPGLGDTAMYLCATSLGPYEQYFGPGTRLTVT.

This clone was recorded at least ten times. The chain links TRBV7-2 to TRBJ1-2, with 10 bases aligning to TRBD1. J lost 4 bases, V lost 5 bases, and 7 bases had no gene match. Looked up from germline, CDR1 is SGHTA and CDR2 is FQGNSA. The CDR3 has 15 residues. The CDR3 coding sequence is TGTGCCAGCAGCCCCCAGACAGGGGGCGTCTATGGCTACACCTTC. It encodes CASSPQTGGVYGYTF.

The chain recombines TRBV7-2 with TRBJ1-2; 7 bases map to TRBD1. The germline V gene has CDR1 SGHTA and CDR2 FQGNSA. The CDR3 covers 13 residues. J gave up 5 bases and V 5 bases, and 5 bases lay outside the gene matches. CDR3 nucleotides: TGTGCCAGCAGCCCGGGACAGCGATATGGCTACACCTTC. This encodes CASSPGQRYGYTF.

This chain connects TRBV6-1 to TRBJ1-1; the match to TRBD1 covers 7 bases. The V gene end was trimmed by 8 bases and the J gene end by 4 bases; junction bases not matched to a gene: 10. This CDR3 is built from 14 residues. The germline CDR1 and CDR2 sequences are MNHNS and SASEGT. CDR3 region: CASGDSSTATEAFF. The CDR3 DNA follows: TGTGCCAGCGGGGACAGCTCGACGGCCACTGAAGCTTTCTTT.

This sequence joins TRBV18 and TRBJ2-2; 7 bases fit TRBD1. J lost 4 bases, V lost 3 bases, and 5 bases had no gene match. CDR1 and CDR2 from the germline V gene are KGHSH and LQKENI. This CDR3 spans 15 amino acids. The CDR3 here is CASSPSGTATGELFF. The CDR3 bases are TGTGCCAGCTCACCTTCCGGGACAGCCACCGGGGAGCTGTTTTTT.

This clone was recorded only once. The rearrangement joins TRBV9 to TRBJ2-5, with 9 bases fitting TRBD2. Germline V gene lookup returns CDR1 SGDLS and CDR2 YYNGEE. The V gene end was trimmed by 2 bases and the J gene end by 2 bases; junction bases not matched to a gene: 4. This CDR3 comprises 15 residues. The CDR3: CASSVGLASQETQYF. As DNA, the CDR3 is TGTGCCAGCAGCGTTGGACTAGCGTCGCAAGAGACCCAGTACTTC.

The chain has TRBV19 and TRBJ2-3; the match to TRBD1 covers 7 bases. Trimming at V came to 4 bases and at J to 2 bases, leaving 9 bases not matched to a gene. The CDR3 length is 16 residues. Per germline, CDR1 LNHDA and CDR2 SQIVND (reference sequence). The CDR3 protein is CASSSRQGFVTDTQYF. The CDR3 nucleotides read TGTGCCAGTAGTAGTAGACAGGGCTTCGTCACAGATACGCAGTATTTT. Supplemented by reference TRBV19 and TRBJ2-3, the full variable domain reads DGGITQSPKYLFRKEGQNVTLSCEQNLNHDAMYWYRQDPGQGLRLIYYSQIVNDFQKGDIAEGYSVSREKKESFPLTVTSAQKNPTAFYLCASSSRQGFVTDTQYFGPGTRLTVL.

V gene TRBV5-1 combines with J gene TRBJ2-1; D may be TRBD1 (6 bases). This CDR3 is built from 13 residues. Trimming stripped 3 bases from V and 7 bases from J, with 11 bases between. CDR1 is SGHRS, CDR2 YFSETQ, per germline. The CDR3 is CASSYDRRNEQFF. CDR3 nucleotide sequence: TGCGCCAGCAGCTACGACAGGCGGAATGAGCAGTTCTTC.

This chain connects TRBV5-1 to TRBJ1-1; the D is unclear. V gave up 4 bases and J gave up 3 bases, with 7 bases separating them. The CDR3 totals 12 residues. Germline CDR1 reads SGHRS; CDR2 reads YFSETQ. The CDR3 here is CASSQMDTEAFF. DNA of the CDR3: TGCGCCAGCAGCCAGATGGACACTGAAGCTTTCTTT.